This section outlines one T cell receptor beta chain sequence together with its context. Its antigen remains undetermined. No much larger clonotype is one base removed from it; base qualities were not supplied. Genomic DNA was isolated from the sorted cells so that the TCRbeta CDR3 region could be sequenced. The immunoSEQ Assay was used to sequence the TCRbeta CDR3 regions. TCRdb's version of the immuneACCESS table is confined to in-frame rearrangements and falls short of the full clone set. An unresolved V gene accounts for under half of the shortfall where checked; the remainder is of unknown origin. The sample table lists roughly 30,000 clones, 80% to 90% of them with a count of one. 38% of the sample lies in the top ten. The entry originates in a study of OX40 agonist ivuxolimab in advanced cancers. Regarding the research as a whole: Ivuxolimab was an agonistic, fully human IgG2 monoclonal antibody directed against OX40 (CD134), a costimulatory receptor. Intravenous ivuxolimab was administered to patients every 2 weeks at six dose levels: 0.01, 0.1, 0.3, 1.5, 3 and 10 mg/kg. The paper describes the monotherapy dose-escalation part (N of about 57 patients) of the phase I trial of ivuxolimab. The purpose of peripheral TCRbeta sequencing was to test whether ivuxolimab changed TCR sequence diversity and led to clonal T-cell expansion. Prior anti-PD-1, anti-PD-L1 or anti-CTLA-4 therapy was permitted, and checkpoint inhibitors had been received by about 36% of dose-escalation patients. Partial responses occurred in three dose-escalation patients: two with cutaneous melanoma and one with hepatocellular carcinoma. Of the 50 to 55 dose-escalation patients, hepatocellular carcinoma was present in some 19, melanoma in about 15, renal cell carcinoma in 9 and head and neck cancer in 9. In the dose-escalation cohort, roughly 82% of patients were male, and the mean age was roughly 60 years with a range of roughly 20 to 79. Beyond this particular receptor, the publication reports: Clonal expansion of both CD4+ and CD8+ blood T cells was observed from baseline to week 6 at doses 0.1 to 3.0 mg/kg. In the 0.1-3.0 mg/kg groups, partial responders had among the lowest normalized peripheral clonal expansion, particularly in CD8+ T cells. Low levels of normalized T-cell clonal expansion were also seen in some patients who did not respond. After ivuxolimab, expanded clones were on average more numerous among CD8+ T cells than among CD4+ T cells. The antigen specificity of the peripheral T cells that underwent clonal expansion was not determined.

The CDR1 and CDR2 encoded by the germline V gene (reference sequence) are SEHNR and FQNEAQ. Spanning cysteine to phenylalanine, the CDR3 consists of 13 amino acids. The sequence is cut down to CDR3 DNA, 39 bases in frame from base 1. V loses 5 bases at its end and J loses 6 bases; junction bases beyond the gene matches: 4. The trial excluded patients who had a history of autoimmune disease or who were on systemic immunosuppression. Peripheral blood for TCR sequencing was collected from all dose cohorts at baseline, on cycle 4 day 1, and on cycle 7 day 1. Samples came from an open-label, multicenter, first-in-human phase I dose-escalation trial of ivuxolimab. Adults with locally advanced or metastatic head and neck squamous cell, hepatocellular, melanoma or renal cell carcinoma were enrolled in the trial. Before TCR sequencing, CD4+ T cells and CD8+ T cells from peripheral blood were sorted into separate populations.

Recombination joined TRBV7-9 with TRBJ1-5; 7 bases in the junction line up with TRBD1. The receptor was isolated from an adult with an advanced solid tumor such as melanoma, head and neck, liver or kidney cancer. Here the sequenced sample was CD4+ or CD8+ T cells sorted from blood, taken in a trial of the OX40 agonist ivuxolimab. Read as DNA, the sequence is TGTGCCAGCAGCAGACAGGGAGGTCAGCCCCAGCATTTT. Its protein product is CASSRQGGQPQHF.